This TCR beta chain was sequenced in a study of shared clonotypes between healthy human individuals. Comment on this clone: Its antigen is not identified. Sequence at one end of the junction differs from germline and may be a read error.

The CDR3 is 16 amino acids. Germline loops: CDR1 SGHAT, CDR2 FQNNGV. Clones were read by immunoSEQ multiplex PCR, and TCRdb kept only the in-frame ones, dropping some. The profile shows about 770,000 clones, 72% of them singletons. Points from the study as a whole: Estimated richness values were generally larger in naive subsets than in memory subsets. In contrast to clonotypes shared by all four donors, non-shared clonotypes had lower generation probabilities. Sampling covered nothing but blood. Tissue TCR repertoires likely differ from those found in blood.

The TCR sequence derives from a woman between 25 and 40 years old in good health. The chain carries TRBV11-2 and TRBJ2-3; D is perhaps TRBD1 (5 bases). Sequencing was performed on memory CD4+ T cells sorted from blood. Described subset: CD45RA-negative fraction. The CDR3: CASSVGASHSTDTQYF. The CDR3 region has the DNA TGTGCCAGCAGCGTAGGGGCTAGTCACAGCACGGATACGCAGTATTTT.